These 12 T cell receptor beta chains were all obtained from the same sample, sequenced in a study of long-term antiretroviral therapy in people with HIV. A v3.0 immunoSEQ assay was performed at survey level. The table came from immunoSEQ multiplex PCR; TCRdb's copy has only in-frame clones and leaves some out. The profile shows 15,000 or so clones, approximately 93% of them singletons. The sequencing here drew on unsorted PBMCs, taken 0.6 years after starting antiretroviral therapy. Receptors were obtained from a woman in her thirties or forties with HIV.

CDR3 nucleotides: TGCGCCAGCAGCTGGAAGACCGCCTCCGCTAATGAAAAACTGTTTTTT. Translation gives CASSWKTASANEKLFF. This chain uses TRBV5-1 with TRBJ1-4; D unresolved. Germline values: CDR1 SGHRS, CDR2 YFSETQ. With 3 bases removed from V and 3 bases from J, the gap between germline ends came to 15 bases. CDR3 length: 16 residues.

The genes are TRBV5-5 and TRBJ2-7, with D perhaps matching TRBD2 (6 bases). Deletions cut 4 bases from V and 5 bases from J, with 10 bases between. The germline CDR1 and CDR2 sequences are SGHKS and YYEKEE (reference sequence). The CDR3 runs to 12 residues. The CDR3: CASSPRRDEQYF. The CDR3 bases are TGTGCCAGCAGCCCCCGGAGGGACGAGCAGTACTTC.

V usage is TRBV6-5 and J usage is TRBJ1-2; maybe TRBD1 (5 bases). CDR1 is MNHEY, CDR2 SVGAGI, per germline. V gave up 4 bases and J gave up 2 bases, with 11 bases separating them. This CDR3 has 14 residues. The CDR3 region has the DNA TGTGCCAGCAGTTCAACCGGGGCCAACTATGGCTACACCTTC. It translates to CASSSTGANYGYTF.

This chain links TRBV30 with TRBJ1-5; a weak D match, TRBD1 (6 bases). The CDR3 spans 14 residues. The ends were cut back, 4 bases at V and 3 bases at J, with 13 bases in the middle. CDR1 and CDR2 from the germline V gene are GTSNPN and SVGIG (reference sequence). The CDR3 DNA follows: TGTGCCTGGACCCCGGGGGGGGCCAATCAGCCCCAGCATTTT. Amino acid sequence: CAWTPGGANQPQHF. The full variable domain, rest sourced from reference TRBV30 and TRBJ1-5, is SQTIHQWPATLVQPVGSPLSLECTVEGTSNPNLYWYRQAAGRGLQLLFYSVGIGQISSEVPQNLSASRPQDRQFILSSKKLLLSDSGFYLCAWTPGGANQPQHFGDGTRLSIL.

The rearrangement joins TRBV12-5 to TRBJ2-7; tentative D call: TRBD1 (6 bases). V was trimmed by 7 bases and J by 0 bases, leaving 10 bases between them. This CDR3 has 13 amino acids. The V gene's germline CDR1 is LGHNT and CDR2 FRNRAP. The CDR3 DNA sequence: TGTGCTAGTGCCCAGGACAGCTCCTACGAGCAGTACTTC. Translating gives CASAQDSSYEQYF.

In this sample, this clone turned up a few times. V and J are TRBV10-3 and TRBJ2-3, with TRBD1 matching over 12 bases. CDR1 ENHRY and CDR2 SYGVKD come from the germline V gene. V lost 10 bases, J lost 7 bases, and 9 bases stayed unmatched. The CDR3 runs 14 residues. The CDR3 spells CATEPGQGANTQYF. The CDR3 nucleotides are TGTGCCACCGAACCGGGACAGGGGGCGAATACGCAGTATTTT.

The rearrangement uses TRBV11-2 and TRBJ1-1, with unresolved D. V was pared by 1 base and J by 0 bases, with 9 bases between. Germline V CDR1 and CDR2: SGHAT, FQNNGV. This CDR3 is 15 amino acids long. CDR3 residues: CASSLAPAMNTEAFF. CDR3 sequence (DNA): TGTGCCAGCAGCTTAGCTCCGGCTATGAACACTGAAGCTTTCTTT.

The V call is TRBV30, the J call TRBJ2-2; a weak D match, TRBD2 (5 bases). Trimming pared 1 base from V and 0 bases from J, leaving 18 bases between. This CDR3 region has 18 residues. Germline values: CDR1 GTSNPN, CDR2 SVGIG (reference sequence). The CDR3 here is CAWSDPGVGPSNTGELFF. The CDR3 DNA sequence: TGTGCCTGGAGTGACCCCGGGGTAGGCCCATCGAACACCGGGGAGCTGTTTTTT.

This chain uses TRBV18 with TRBJ2-7, with 9 bases fitting TRBD1. This CDR3 comprises 16 residues. The V gene end was trimmed by 2 bases and the J gene end by 1 base; junction bases not matched to a gene: 6. The germline V gene has CDR1 KGHSH and CDR2 LQKENI. The CDR3: CASSPRAGTGSYEQYF. As DNA, the CDR3 is TGTGCCAGCTCACCAAGAGCCGGGACAGGGTCCTACGAGCAGTACTTC. Using reference TRBV18 and TRBJ2-7 for the parts outside the CDR3, the full variable domain is NAGVMQNPRHLVRRRGQEARLRCSPMKGHSHVYWYRQLPEEGLKFMVYLQKENIIDESGMPKERFSAEFPKEGPSILRIQQVVRGDSAAYFCASSPRAGTGSYEQYFGPGTRLTVT.

This clone was found once. V and J are TRBV30 and TRBJ1-5; D is unresolved. In germline, CDR1 is GTSNPN, CDR2 SVGIG (reference sequence). V was pared by 0 bases and J by 1 base, with 13 bases between. The CDR3 totals 16 residues. The CDR3 loop is CAWSVRGGLSNQPQHF. In DNA, the CDR3 is TGTGCCTGGAGTGTACGAGGTGGGTTGAGCAATCAGCCCCAGCATTTT.

The chain carries TRBV5-1 and TRBJ2-5, with TRBD1 matching over 11 bases. This CDR3 contains 15 residues. Losses at the gene ends were 4 bases for V and 1 base for J; bases not matched to a gene: 3. The germline V gene encodes CDR1 SGHRS and CDR2 YFSETQ. In nucleotides, the CDR3 is TGCGCCAGCAGCACTGGGACAGGGGGCCAAGAGACCCAGTACTTC. Translation gives CASSTGTGGQETQYF. The full variable domain, with the rest looked up from reference TRBV5-1 and TRBJ2-5, is KAGVTQTPRYLIKTRGQQVTLSCSPISGHRSVSWYQQTPGQGLQFLFEYFSETQRNKGNFPGRFSGRQFSNSRSEMNVSTLELGDSALYLCASSTGTGGQETQYFGPGTRLLVL.

The table lists this clone with a few counts. The chain has TRBV9 and TRBJ1-1, with D possibly TRBD1 on 5 matching bases. Germline V gene lookup returns CDR1 SGDLS and CDR2 YYNGEE. This CDR3 has 14 residues. The V end was cut by 2 bases, the J end by 1 base, with 9 bases between. CDR3 sequence reads: CASSVSGTNTEAFF. The CDR3 nucleotides are TGTGCCAGCAGCGTCAGTGGGACGAACACTGAAGCTTTCTTT.